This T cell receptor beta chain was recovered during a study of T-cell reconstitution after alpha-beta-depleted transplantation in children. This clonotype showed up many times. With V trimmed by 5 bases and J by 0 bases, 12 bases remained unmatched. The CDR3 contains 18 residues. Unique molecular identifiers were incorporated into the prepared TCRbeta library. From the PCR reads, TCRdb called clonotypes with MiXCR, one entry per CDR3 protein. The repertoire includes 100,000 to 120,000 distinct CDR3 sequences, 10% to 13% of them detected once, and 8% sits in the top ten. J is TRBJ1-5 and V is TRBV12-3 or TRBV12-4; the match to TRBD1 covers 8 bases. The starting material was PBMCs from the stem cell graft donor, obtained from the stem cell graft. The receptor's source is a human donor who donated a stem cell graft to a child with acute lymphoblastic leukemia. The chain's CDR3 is CASSPAWTGTGSNQPQHF. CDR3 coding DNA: TGTGCCAGCAGTCCCGCCTGGACAGGGACGGGTAGCAATCAGCCCCAGCATTTT.